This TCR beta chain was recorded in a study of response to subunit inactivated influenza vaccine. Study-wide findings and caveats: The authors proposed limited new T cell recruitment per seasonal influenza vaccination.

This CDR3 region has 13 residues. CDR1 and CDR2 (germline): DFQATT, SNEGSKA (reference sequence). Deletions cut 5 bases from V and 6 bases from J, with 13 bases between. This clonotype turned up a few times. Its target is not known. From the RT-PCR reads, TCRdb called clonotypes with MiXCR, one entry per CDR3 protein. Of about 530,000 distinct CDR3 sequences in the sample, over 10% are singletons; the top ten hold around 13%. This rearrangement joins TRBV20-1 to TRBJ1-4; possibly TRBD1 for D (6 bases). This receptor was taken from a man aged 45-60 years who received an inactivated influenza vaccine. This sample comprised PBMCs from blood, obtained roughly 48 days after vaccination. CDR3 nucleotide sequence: TGCAGTGCTTACAGGGTCTCGGATGAAAAACTGTTTTTT. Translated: CSAYRVSDEKLFF.